The rows below give T cell receptor beta chains drawn from one sample of a study of T cell responses to AZD1222 COVID-19 vaccine. Here immunoSEQ multiplex PCR was the method, and the copy in TCRdb shows in-frame clones only, minus some. Of some 96,000 clones detected, around nine tenths appear once; the ten largest clones hold roughly 15%. This specimen was peripheral blood, taken on day 0 of AZD1222 vaccination. The receptors come from an adult in good health. CDR3s leave out the opening cysteine and the closing phenylalanine or tryptophan.

v_call: TRBV15
j_call: TRBJ1-1
cdr3_length: 13
cdr3_aa: ATSSPGQTNTEAF

v_call: TRBV7-6
j_call: TRBJ2-5
cdr3_length: 13
cdr3_aa: ASSLSGSLGETQY

v_call: TRBV20-1
j_call: TRBJ2-1
cdr3_length: 18
cdr3_aa: SAGEPRERLAGALWGEQF

v_call: TRBV2
j_call: TRBJ2-1
cdr3_length: 13
cdr3_aa: ASSLGRGGQNEQF

v_call: TRBV3-1/TRBV3-2
j_call: TRBJ2-1
cdr3_length: 14
cdr3_aa: ASSPLWTGTGNEQF

v_call: TRBV7-2
j_call: TRBJ1-2
cdr3_length: 12
cdr3_aa: ASSLFGVNYGYT

v_call: TRBV11-3
j_call: TRBJ2-7
cdr3_length: 10
cdr3_aa: ASSLDSYEQY

v_call: TRBV7-2
j_call: TRBJ1-5
cdr3_length: 13
cdr3_aa: ASSLVPNSNQPQH

v_call: TRBV6-5
j_call: TRBJ1-3
cdr3_length: 11
cdr3_aa: ASSLVSGNTIY

v_call: TRBV3-1/TRBV3-2
j_call: TRBJ2-1
cdr3_length: 13
cdr3_aa: ASSQGLAGGLEQF

v_call: TRBV10-3
j_call: TRBJ2-7
cdr3_length: 9
cdr3_aa: AISDLNEQY

v_call: TRBV6-2/TRBV6-3
j_call: TRBJ1-2
cdr3_length: 13
cdr3_aa: ASSLLGGAIYGYT

v_call: TRBV6-1
j_call: TRBJ1-5
cdr3_length: 15
cdr3_aa: ASSEAGTRAGNQPQH

v_call: TRBV5-1
j_call: TRBJ2-7
cdr3_length: 14
cdr3_aa: ASSRARDTLSYEQY

v_call: TRBV6-1
j_call: TRBJ1-5
cdr3_length: 12
cdr3_aa: ASSEFWGNQPQH

v_call: TRBV2
j_call: TRBJ1-5
cdr3_length: 13
cdr3_aa: ASSVPAGRNQPQH

v_call: TRBV6-6
j_call: TRBJ1-2
cdr3_length: 11
cdr3_aa: ASREGTGLGYT

v_call: TRBV14
j_call: TRBJ1-6
cdr3_length: 13
cdr3_aa: ASSQDKGWNSPLH

v_call: TRBV6-5
j_call: TRBJ2-7
cdr3_length: 11
cdr3_aa: ASSTGTGLEQY

v_call: TRBV11-3
j_call: TRBJ2-7
cdr3_length: 12
cdr3_aa: ASSKRDRVSEQY

v_call: TRBV3-1/TRBV3-2
j_call: TRBJ1-4
cdr3_length: 13
cdr3_aa: ASSPVRQTNEKLF

v_call: TRBV29-1
j_call: TRBJ1-5
cdr3_length: 14
cdr3_aa: SAIETGTGANQPQH

v_call: TRBV27
j_call: TRBJ1-4
cdr3_length: 12
cdr3_aa: ASSFGTRNEKLF

v_call: TRBV11-3
j_call: TRBJ1-2
cdr3_length: 10
cdr3_aa: ASSSTGFGYT

v_call: TRBV7-9
j_call: TRBJ2-1
cdr3_length: 13
cdr3_aa: ASSLQGMFYNEQF

v_call: TRBV18
j_call: TRBJ2-5
cdr3_length: 13
cdr3_aa: ASSSFEGAIETQY

v_call: TRBV19
j_call: TRBJ2-7
cdr3_length: 12
cdr3_aa: ASSAALADYEQY

v_call: TRBV5-5
j_call: TRBJ2-3
cdr3_length: 12
cdr3_aa: ASSPRAEADTQY

v_call: TRBV5-1
j_call: TRBJ1-4
cdr3_length: 12
cdr3_aa: ASSPGDLGEKLF

v_call: TRBV5-1
j_call: TRBJ2-5
cdr3_length: 11
cdr3_aa: ASSPRTVETQY

v_call: TRBV6-5
j_call: TRBJ2-7
cdr3_length: 13
cdr3_aa: ASSSPSGLTYEQY

v_call: TRBV10-3
j_call: TRBJ2-7
cdr3_length: 9
cdr3_aa: AISDSYEQY

v_call: TRBV29-1
j_call: TRBJ2-1
cdr3_length: 12
cdr3_aa: SGGRPSSYNEQF

v_call: TRBV4-2
j_call: TRBJ1-1
cdr3_length: 14
cdr3_aa: ASSQDPEVGSTEAF

v_call: TRBV18
j_call: TRBJ2-5
cdr3_length: 12
cdr3_aa: ASSLDLSHETQY

v_call: TRBV7-9
j_call: TRBJ1-2
cdr3_length: 13
cdr3_aa: ASSLDRMFSYGYT

v_call: TRBV5-4
j_call: TRBJ1-1
cdr3_length: 13
cdr3_aa: ASSPGGQRNTEAF

v_call: TRBV2
j_call: TRBJ1-3
cdr3_length: 13
cdr3_aa: ASRQQAVPGNTIY

v_call: TRBV5-1
j_call: TRBJ2-7
cdr3_length: 12
cdr3_aa: ASSLGVGSYEQY

v_call: TRBV5-1
j_call: TRBJ2-2
cdr3_length: 15
cdr3_aa: ASTPRATSLIGGELF

v_call: TRBV2
j_call: TRBJ1-1
cdr3_length: 12
cdr3_aa: ASTRQGDLAEAF

v_call: TRBV18
j_call: TRBJ2-7
cdr3_length: 12
cdr3_aa: ASSRAASSYEQY